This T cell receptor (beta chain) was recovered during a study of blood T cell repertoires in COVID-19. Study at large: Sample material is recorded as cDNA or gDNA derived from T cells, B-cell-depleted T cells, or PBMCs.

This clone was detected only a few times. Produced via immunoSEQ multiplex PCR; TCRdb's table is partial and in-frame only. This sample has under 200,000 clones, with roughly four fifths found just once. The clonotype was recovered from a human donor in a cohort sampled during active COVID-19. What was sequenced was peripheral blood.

The CDR3 here is CASSLGGQERSGGYTF. The CDR3 nucleotides are TGTGCCAGCAGCTTGGGGGGACAGGAAAGGTCGGGTGGCTACACCTTC. The J gene is TRBJ1-2, the V gene TRBV5-4, with TRBD1 matching over 8 bases. This CDR3 has 16 amino acids. V trimming: 0 bases; J trimming: 7 bases; junction bases outside the gene matches: 11. CDR1 is SGHNT and CDR2 is YYREEE in the germline V gene (reference sequence).